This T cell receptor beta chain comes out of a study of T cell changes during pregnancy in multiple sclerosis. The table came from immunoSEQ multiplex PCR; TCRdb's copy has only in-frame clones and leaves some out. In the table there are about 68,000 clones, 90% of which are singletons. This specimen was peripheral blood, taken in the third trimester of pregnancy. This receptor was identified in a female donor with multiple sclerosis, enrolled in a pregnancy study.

CDR3 region: CASSGTGTHLGNEKLFF. The CDR3 nucleotides are TGTGCCAGCAGCGGAACCGGGACTCACTTAGGGAATGAAAAACTGTTTTTT. The chain is built from TRBV11-2 and TRBJ1-4; D perhaps matches TRBD1 (5 bases). The germline V gene encodes CDR1 SGHAT and CDR2 FQNNGV. This CDR3 is built from 17 residues. Trimming shortened V by 5 bases and J by 5 bases, and 21 bases separated the two germline ends.